This TCR beta chain comes out of a study of blood T cell repertoires in COVID-19. Method: immunoSEQ multiplex PCR; TCRdb's copy keeps in-frame clones and lacks some. The profile shows approximately 230,000 clones, about nine tenths of them singletons. The sample taken for sequencing was PBMCs or T cells enriched from blood (not recorded which). The TCR was taken from a man aged 35-49 years who had recovered from COVID-19.

For the CDR3, the DNA is TGTGCCAGCAGCAACACGCAGGGGTGGAATAGCAATCAGCCCCAGCATTTT. It encodes CASSNTQGWNSNQPQHF. The chain has TRBV27 and TRBJ1-5; D might be TRBD1 (6 bases). The CDR3 has 17 residues. The germline V gene has CDR1 MNHEY and CDR2 SMNVEV (reference sequence). V was shortened by 6 bases and J by 0 bases, with 18 bases between the two germline ends.